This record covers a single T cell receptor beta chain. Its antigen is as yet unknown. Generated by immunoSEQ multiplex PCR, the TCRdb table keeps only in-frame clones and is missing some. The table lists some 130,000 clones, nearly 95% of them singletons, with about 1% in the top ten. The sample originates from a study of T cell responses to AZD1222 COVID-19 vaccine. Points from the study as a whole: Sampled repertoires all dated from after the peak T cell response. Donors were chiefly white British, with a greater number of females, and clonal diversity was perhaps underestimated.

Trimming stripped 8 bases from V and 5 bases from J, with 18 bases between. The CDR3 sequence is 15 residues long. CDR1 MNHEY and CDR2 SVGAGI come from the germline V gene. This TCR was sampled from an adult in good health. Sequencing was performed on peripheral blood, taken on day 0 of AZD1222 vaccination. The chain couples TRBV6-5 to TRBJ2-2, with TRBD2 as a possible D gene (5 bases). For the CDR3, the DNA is TGTGCCAGCCAGACGGGGTTTTACGATACCGGGGAGCTGTTTTTT. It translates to CASQTGFYDTGELFF.